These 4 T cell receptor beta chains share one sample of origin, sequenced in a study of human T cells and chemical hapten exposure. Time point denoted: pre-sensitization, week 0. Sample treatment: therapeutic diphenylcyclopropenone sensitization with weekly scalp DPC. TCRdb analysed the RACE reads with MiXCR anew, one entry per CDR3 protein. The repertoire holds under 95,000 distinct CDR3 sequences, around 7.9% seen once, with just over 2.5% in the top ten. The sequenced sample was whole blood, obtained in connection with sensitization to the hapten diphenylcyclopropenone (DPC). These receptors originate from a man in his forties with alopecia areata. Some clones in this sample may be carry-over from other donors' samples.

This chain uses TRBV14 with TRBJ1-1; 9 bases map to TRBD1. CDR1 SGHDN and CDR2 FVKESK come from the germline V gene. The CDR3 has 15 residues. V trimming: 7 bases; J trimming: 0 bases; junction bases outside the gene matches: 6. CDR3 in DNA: TGTGCCAGCATGGGACAGGGTGTCATGAACACTGAAGCTTTCTTT. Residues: CASMGQGVMNTEAFF.

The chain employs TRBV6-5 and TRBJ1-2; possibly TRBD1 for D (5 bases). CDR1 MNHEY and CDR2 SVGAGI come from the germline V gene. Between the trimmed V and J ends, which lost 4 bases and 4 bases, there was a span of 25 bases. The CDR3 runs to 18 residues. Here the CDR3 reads CASSSPLLGHRGGYGYTF. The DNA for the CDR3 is TGTGCCAGCAGTTCCCCCCTCCTCGGACATCGGGGGGGCTATGGCTACACCTTC.

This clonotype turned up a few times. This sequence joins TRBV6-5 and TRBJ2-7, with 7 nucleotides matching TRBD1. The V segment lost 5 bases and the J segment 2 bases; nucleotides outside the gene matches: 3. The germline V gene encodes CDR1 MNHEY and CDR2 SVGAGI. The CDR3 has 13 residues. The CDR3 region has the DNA TGTGCCAGCAGTGGACAGGTGCCCTACGAGCAGTACTTC. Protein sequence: CASSGQVPYEQYF.

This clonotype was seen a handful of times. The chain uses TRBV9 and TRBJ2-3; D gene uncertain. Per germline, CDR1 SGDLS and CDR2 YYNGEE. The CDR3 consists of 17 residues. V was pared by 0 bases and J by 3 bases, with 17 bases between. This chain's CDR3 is CASSVVPNPGGTDTQYF. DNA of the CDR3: TGTGCCAGCAGCGTAGTCCCCAACCCAGGTGGAACAGATACGCAGTATTTT.